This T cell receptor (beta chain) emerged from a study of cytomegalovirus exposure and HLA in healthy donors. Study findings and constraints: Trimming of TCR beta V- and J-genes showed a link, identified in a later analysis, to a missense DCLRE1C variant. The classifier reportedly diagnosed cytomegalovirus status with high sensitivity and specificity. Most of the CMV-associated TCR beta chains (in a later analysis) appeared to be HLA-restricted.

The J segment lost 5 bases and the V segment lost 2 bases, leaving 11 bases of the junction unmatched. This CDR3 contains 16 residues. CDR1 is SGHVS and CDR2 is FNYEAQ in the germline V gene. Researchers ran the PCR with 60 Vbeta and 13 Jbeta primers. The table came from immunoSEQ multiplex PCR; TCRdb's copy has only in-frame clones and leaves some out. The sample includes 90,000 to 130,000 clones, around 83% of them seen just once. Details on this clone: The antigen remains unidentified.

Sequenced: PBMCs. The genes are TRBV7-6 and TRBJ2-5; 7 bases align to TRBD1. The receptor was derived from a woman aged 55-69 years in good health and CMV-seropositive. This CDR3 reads CASSLYIDRDGETQYF. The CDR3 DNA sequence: TGTGCCAGCAGCTTATATATCGACAGGGATGGGGAGACCCAGTACTTC.